These T cell receptor beta chains were read from a single sample in a study of blood T cell repertoires in COVID-19. Measured with immunoSEQ multiplex PCR; TCRdb has only the in-frame clones, and not every one. The sample holds just over 85,000 clones, about nine tenths seen once. The material sequenced was peripheral blood. These receptors came from a man aged 50 or older with acute or convalescent COVID-19. Each CDR3 is given with its conserved first and last residue. D genes are given only for firm matches. Not every row has a clone size; where given, it reads once, few, many or a size class.

>TRBJ2-2|.|.|TRBV18
CASSPEEATGELFF
TGTGCCAGCTCACCCGAAGAGGCCACCGGGGAGCTGTTTTTT
>TRBJ2-7|.|TRBD1|TRBV7-3
CASSPSSTGRSYEQYF
TGTGCCAGCAGCCCGTCTTCGACAGGGCGCTCCTACGAGCAGTACTTC
>TRBJ1-2|.|.|TRBV6-5
CASKQANYGYTF
TGTGCCAGCAAGCAGGCTAACTATGGCTACACCTTC
>TRBJ1-5|.|TRBD1|TRBV2
CASKRDRGVQPQHF
TGTGCCAGCAAAAGGGACAGGGGCGTTCAGCCCCAGCATTTT
>TRBJ1-1|.|TRBD1|TRBV10-2
CASRDREGTEAFF
TGCGCCAGCAGGGACAGGGAAGGCACTGAAGCTTTCTTT
>TRBJ2-1|.|TRBD2|TRBV5-1
CASSWGLAGYNEQFF
TGCGCCAGCAGCTGGGGACTAGCGGGGTACAATGAGCAGTTCTTC
>TRBJ1-3|.|.|TRBV11-2
CASSPIPREGNTIYF
TGTGCCAGCAGCCCCATCCCCCGAGAAGGAAACACCATATATTTT
>TRBJ1-1|once|.|TRBV29-1
CSVFRETETFF
TGCAGCGTTTTTCGGGAAACGGAGACTTTCTTT
>TRBJ2-3|.|TRBD2|TRBV3-1/TRBV3-2
CASSQRGGKRTDTQYF
TGTGCCAGCAGCCAACGCGGGGGGAAACGCACAGATACGCAGTATTTT
>TRBJ1-1|.|.|TRBV24-1
CATRERGGTEAFF
TGTGCCACCAGAGAGAGAGGCGGCACTGAAGCTTTCTTT
>TRBJ1-1|.|TRBD1|TRBV27
CASSPGTGVLNTEAFF
TGTGCCAGCAGCCCCGGGACAGGGGTTCTGAACACTGAAGCTTTCTTT
>TRBJ1-2|.|.|TRBV27
CASSLWAGTSRKNGYTF
TGTGCCAGCAGTTTATGGGCAGGGACATCGAGGAAAAATGGCTACACCTTC
>TRBJ2-3|once|.|TRBV5-6
CASNRRGTFGDTQYF
TGTGCCAGCAACCGTAGAGGGACTTTCGGAGATACGCAGTATTTT
>TRBJ1-1|.|.|TRBV7-9
CASSWGDGNTEAFF
TGTGCCAGCAGCTGGGGGGACGGGAACACTGAAGCTTTCTTT
>TRBJ1-2|.|.|TRBV12-2
CASRLGGSVTGEISNYGYTF
TGTGCAAGTCGCTTAGGAGGGTCCGTGACAGGGGAAATCTCTAACTATGGCTACACCTTC
>TRBJ2-5|.|TRBD1|TRBV28
CASLGQGVTQYF
TGTGCCAGCCTCGGACAGGGAGTGACCCAGTACTTC
>TRBJ1-2|.|TRBD1|TRBV19
CASSPGQGARYYGYTF
TGTGCCAGTAGTCCGGGACAGGGGGCTCGCTACTATGGCTACACCTTC